The 23 T cell receptor beta chains listed next were all sequenced from one sample in a study of blood T cell repertoires in COVID-19. Sequenced by immunoSEQ multiplex PCR; TCRdb stores in-frame clones only, minus some. The sample has 45,000 to 70,000 clones, approximately 89% seen once; the top ten hold roughly 13%. Sequenced: peripheral blood. The receptors stem from an older woman with active COVID-19.

The genes are TRBV12-3 or TRBV12-4 and TRBJ2-7; D is perhaps TRBD1 (6 bases). The CDR3 totals 13 residues. V lost 5 bases to trimming and J lost 2 bases, with 10 bases between them. Written as DNA, the CDR3 is TGTGCCAGCAGTCCCCGGGACACCTACGAGCAGTACTTC. It yields the protein CASSPRDTYEQYF.

The genes are TRBV27 and TRBJ2-7, with 8 bases identical to TRBD1. Unmatched junction bases numbered 11, after V lost 5 bases and J lost 5 bases. The V gene's germline CDR1 is MNHEY and CDR2 SMNVEV (reference sequence). The CDR3 extends over 15 amino acids. The CDR3 sequence: CASSNGQGGYNEQYF. In nucleotides, the CDR3 is TGTGCCAGCAGTAACGGACAGGGCGGGTACAACGAGCAGTACTTC.

The V gene is TRBV7-3, the J gene TRBJ2-3; the match to TRBD2 covers 12 bases. The J segment lost 1 base and the V segment lost 2 bases, leaving 4 bases of the junction unmatched. This CDR3 comprises 17 residues. CDR1 is SGHTA, CDR2 FQGTGA, per germline. The CDR3 loop is CASSLPGTSGRTDTQYF. For the CDR3, the DNA is TGTGCCAGCAGCTTACCTGGGACTAGCGGGCGCACAGATACGCAGTATTTT.

The V gene is TRBV6-6, the J gene TRBJ1-5; D might be TRBD1 (6 bases). V was shortened by 6 bases and J by 6 bases, with 18 bases between the two germline ends. This CDR3 region has 15 residues. From germline, CDR1 is MNHNY and CDR2 SVGAGI (reference sequence). The DNA of the CDR3 is TGTGCCAGCAGCGCGTCAGGGGCGGCCGGTCAGCCCCAGCATTTT. This sequence encodes CASSASGAAGQPQHF.

The V and J genes are TRBV5-4 and TRBJ2-1, with D possibly being TRBD2 (6 bases). V was shortened by 9 bases and J by 9 bases, with 22 bases between the two germline ends. The CDR3 contains 14 residues. The germline V gene has CDR1 SGHNT and CDR2 YYREEE (reference sequence). The CDR3 loop reads CATPSRRRAGEQFF. CDR3 nucleotide sequence: TGTGCCACCCCCAGTCGGCGGCGAGCGGGTGAGCAGTTCTTC.

The chain has TRBV29-1 and TRBJ1-1; 12 positions agree with TRBD1. The germline V gene encodes CDR1 SQVTM and CDR2 ANQGSEA. V shed 6 bases and J 11 bases; nucleotides not matched to a gene: 10. This CDR3 is built from 13 residues. The CDR3 DNA is TGCAGCGTGTCCGGGACAGGGGGCGGGCGGGCTTTCTTT. This encodes CSVSGTGGGRAFF.

The V and J genes are TRBV6-5 and TRBJ1-6, with TRBD1 identical over 10 bases. J was trimmed by 7 bases and V by 6 bases; bases with no gene match: 3. Germline V lookup: CDR1 MNHEY, CDR2 SVGAGI. The CDR3 is made up of 14 amino acids. The CDR3 region has the DNA TGTGCCAGCAGGAGACAGGGGGCGAATTCACCCCTCCACTTT. Translation: CASRRQGANSPLHF.

This clone has a handful of counts. This chain joins TRBV6-5 and TRBJ1-1; TRBD1 might be the D (6 bases). V was trimmed by 6 bases and J by 4 bases, leaving 15 bases between them. Germline V gene lookup returns CDR1 MNHEY and CDR2 SVGAGI. The CDR3 runs 14 residues. As DNA, the CDR3 is TGTGCCAGCAGCCCCAGGGGTCAGGGCACTGAAGCTTTCTTT. Protein product: CASSPRGQGTEAFF.

The chain recombines TRBV6-5 with TRBJ1-2; tentatively, D is TRBD1 (6 bases). The CDR3 has 14 residues. Deletions cut 6 bases from V and 0 bases from J, with 11 bases between. Germline V gene data show CDR1 as MNHEY and CDR2 as SVGAGI. CDR3 nucleotide sequence: TGTGCCAGCAGGGGGGACACCCCTAACTATGGCTACACCTTC. Translating it yields CASRGDTPNYGYTF.

This chain links TRBV13 with TRBJ2-5; perhaps TRBD1 as D (7 bases). The V and J ends lost 5 bases and 5 bases respectively, with 12 bases between them. Germline-derived CDR1 and CDR2 are PRHDT and FYEKMQ (reference sequence). The CDR3 is made up of 13 amino acids. CDR3 amino acids: CASSPQGRETQYF. DNA for the CDR3: TGTGCCAGCAGCCCACAGGGGAGGGAGACCCAGTACTTC.

V is TRBV19 and J is TRBJ1-1; 8 bases match TRBD1. The V gene's germline CDR1 is LNHDA and CDR2 SQIVND (reference sequence). The CDR3 loop spans 14 amino acids. V lost 4 bases to trimming and J lost 3 bases; unmatched junction nucleotides: 4. CDR3 residues: CASSNTGGDTEAFF. DNA for the CDR3: TGTGCCAGTAGTAATACAGGGGGGGACACTGAAGCTTTCTTT.

The table lists this clone with a few counts. The gene calls are TRBV4-1 and TRBJ1-5; no clear D gene. Germline V gives CDR1 MGHRA, CDR2 YSYEKL. This CDR3 has 14 amino acids. V was cut by 0 bases and J by 1 base, with 4 bases left in between. The CDR3 region is CASSQDISNQPQHF. The CDR3 DNA reads TGCGCCAGCAGCCAAGATATCAGCAATCAGCCCCAGCATTTT.

This clone was recorded a few times. The chain is built from TRBV12-5 and TRBJ1-6, with unresolved D. V was clipped by 1 base and J by 6 bases, with 7 bases between them. Germline V lookup: CDR1 LGHNT, CDR2 FRNRAP. This CDR3 spans 14 amino acids. The CDR3 DNA is TGTGCTAGTGGTTTGGAGGCAGGTAATTCACCCCTCCACTTT. This translates into CASGLEAGNSPLHF.

The chain carries TRBV7-3 and TRBJ2-3; possibly TRBD1 for D (6 bases). From germline, CDR1 is SGHTA and CDR2 FQGTGA. V shed 4 bases and J shed 3 bases, with 11 bases lying between them. The CDR3 contains 14 residues. CDR3 protein: CASSSGTRTDTQYF. CDR3 nucleotides: TGTGCCAGCAGCTCCGGGACAAGAACAGATACGCAGTATTTT.

This clone was counted only a few times. The chain links TRBV5-4 to TRBJ2-5; 10 positions match TRBD2. Germline-derived CDR1 and CDR2 are SGHNT and YYREEE (reference sequence). V lost 3 bases, J lost 7 bases, and 12 bases stayed unmatched. CDR3 length: 16 amino acids. CDR3: CASSSLSGGRFGTQYF. The CDR3 DNA follows: TGTGCCAGCAGCTCCCTTAGCGGGGGGAGATTTGGGACCCAGTACTTC.

This rearrangement joins TRBV10-3 to TRBJ1-2; no definite D call. The germline V gene has CDR1 ENHRY and CDR2 SYGVKD. Between the trimmed V and J ends, which lost 7 bases and 0 bases, there was a span of 9 bases. CDR3 size: 13 residues. The chain's CDR3 is CAITMAPNYGYTF. The CDR3, as DNA: TGTGCCATCACCATGGCTCCTAACTATGGCTACACCTTC.

The rearrangement joins TRBV5-1 to TRBJ1-1, with 10 bases aligning to TRBD1. V was pared by 4 bases and J by 0 bases, with 9 bases of the junction left unmatched. Germline assignment: CDR1 SGHRS and CDR2 YFSETQ. This CDR3 has 17 residues. CDR3: CASSPPRTGGLNTEAFF. In DNA form, the CDR3 reads TGCGCCAGCAGCCCCCCCCGGACAGGGGGGCTGAACACTGAAGCTTTCTTT. The entire variable domain, with the rest obtained from reference TRBV5-1 and TRBJ1-1, is as follows: KAGVTQTPRYLIKTRGQQVTLSCSPISGHRSVSWYQQTPGQGLQFLFEYFSETQRNKGNFPGRFSGRQFSNSRSEMNVSTLELGDSALYLCASSPPRTGGLNTEAFFGQGTRLTVV.

The CDR3 nucleotides read TGTGCCAGCAGCTTAATTAGCGGGGGAGACAATGAGCAGTTCTTC. Translation: CASSLISGGDNEQFF. The chain has TRBV7-3 and TRBJ2-1; the match to TRBD2 covers 9 bases. The CDR3 extends over 15 amino acids. Per the germline V gene, CDR1 is SGHTA and CDR2 is FQGTGA. V dropped 1 base and J dropped 5; count of bases not matched to a gene: 3.

V is TRBV18 and J is TRBJ2-2, with 7 bases lining up with TRBD2. The CDR3 is 13 amino acids. Looked up from germline, CDR1 is KGHSH and CDR2 is LQKENI. Germline trimming cut 5 bases from V and 8 bases from J; bases unmatched to any gene: 5. The CDR3 spells CASSSGTVGELFF. Written as DNA, the CDR3 is TGTGCCAGCTCAAGCGGGACCGTAGGGGAGCTGTTTTTT.

V gene TRBV6-1 combines with J gene TRBJ1-1; 8 bases are a match to TRBD1. J gave up 7 bases and V 2 bases, and 6 bases lay outside the gene matches. Germline loops: CDR1 MNHNS, CDR2 SASEGT. This CDR3 contains 14 residues. This chain's CDR3 is CASSELDRVGEAFF. The CDR3 bases are TGTGCCAGCAGTGAATTGGACAGGGTTGGTGAAGCTTTCTTT.

The chain has TRBV6-1 and TRBJ1-1; tentatively, D is TRBD1 (5 bases). The V gene's germline CDR1 is MNHNS and CDR2 SASEGT. This CDR3 has 13 amino acids. Trimming removed 3 bases from V and 7 bases from J, with 12 bases in between. The CDR3 region is CASSEGPRGEAFF. The CDR3 bases are TGTGCCAGCAGTGAGGGTCCTAGGGGTGAAGCTTTCTTT.

The chain couples TRBV11-2 to TRBJ2-1; D might be TRBD1 (5 bases). V was trimmed by 2 bases and J by 4 bases, leaving 18 bases between them. CDR1 SGHAT and CDR2 FQNNGV come from the germline V gene. This CDR3 has 17 residues. The CDR3 spells CASSLFSRQTLYNEQFF. The CDR3 DNA follows: TGTGCCAGCAGCTTATTTAGCAGACAGACCTTATACAATGAGCAGTTCTTC. The full variable domain, completed using reference TRBV11-2 and TRBJ2-1, is EAGVAQSPRYKIIEKRQSVAFWCNPISGHATLYWYQQILGQGPKLLIQFQNNGVVDDSQLPKDRFSAERLKGVDSTLKIQPAKLEDSAVYLCASSLFSRQTLYNEQFFGPGTRLTVL.

The J gene is TRBJ2-1, the V gene TRBV3-1 (or the pseudogene TRBV3-2); TRBD2 matches 16 bases. Germline V gene lookup returns CDR1 LGHDT and CDR2 YNNKEL (reference sequence). The CDR3 has 20 amino acids. Trimming took 2 bases from V and 2 from J; bases not matched to a gene: 9. CDR3 sequence: CASSQTGTSGGAFTYNEQFF. The CDR3 DNA sequence: TGTGCCAGCAGCCAAACCGGGACTAGCGGGGGGGCGTTCACCTACAATGAGCAGTTCTTC.